Listed here is a single T cell receptor (beta chain). Its specificity is unknown. The data were obtained in a study of a mutant IDH1 vaccine in newly diagnosed glioma. The overall study: Onset of vaccination occurred 4-6 weeks following radiotherapy alone, or with temozolomide cycles. Among treated patients, approximately 60% were male and around 38% female, and mean age was about 41 years. Earlier therapy was either radiotherapy, temozolomide, or both, and most got both. Study-wide results and caveats: It was 93.3% of patients that developed vaccine-induced immune responses.

Sequenced by immunoSEQ multiplex PCR; TCRdb stores in-frame clones only, minus some. The sample contains about 69,000 clones, more than 75% of which appear only once. The time point here: week 35, safety follow-up. Each vaccine dose was 300 ug of mutant IDH1 20-mer peptide, with topical imiquimod. Sequencing was performed on PBMCs, taken from a glioma patient whose treatment included an IDH1 peptide vaccine. The receptor was derived from a man under 40 with glioma.

The CDR3 DNA sequence: TGTGCCAGCTCCAGGGGTGGGGCAGATACGCAGTATTTT. As protein: CASSRGGADTQYF. The chain carries TRBV28 and TRBJ2-3, with D perhaps TRBD1 (6 bases). CDR3 length: 13 amino acids. Germline values: CDR1 MDHEN, CDR2 SYDVKM. Trimming stripped 8 bases from V and 4 bases from J, with 13 bases between.